These T cell receptor beta chains were read from a single sample in a study of T cells after yellow fever vaccination. TCRdb re-derived calls from the 5' RACE reads in MiXCR, one entry per CDR3 protein. The table includes more than 300,000 distinct CDR3 sequences, roughly 10% detected once. Sequenced material: CD4+ T cells sorted from PBMCs, taken 45 days after the yellow fever booster vaccination. The source is a man aged 18 to 35 who received the YFV17D yellow fever vaccine. Both conserved end residues are part of each CDR3. The D gene is left open where the match is weak. Rows may omit the clone size; those that give it use once, few, many or a size class.

j_gene	abundance	v_gene	len	d_gene	CDR3nt	CDR3aa
TRBJ2-4	.	TRBV30	13	TRBD2	TGTGCCTGGAGTGGCGGGGGGGTAGACATTCAGTACTTC	CAWSGGGVDIQYF
TRBJ1-5	few	TRBV6-1	14	.	TGTGCCAGCAGTGAAAGGGGGGTCAATCAGCCCCAGCATTTT	CASSERGVNQPQHF
TRBJ2-2	.	TRBV12-3/TRBV12-4	16	TRBD1	TGTGCCAGCAGTTCCCCGGACAGGGGGTGGAACGGGGAGCTGTTTTTT	CASSSPDRGWNGELFF
TRBJ2-1	many	TRBV7-2	16	.	TGTGCCAGCAGCTTAGCGTTGAGGGGGGGAGCAAATGAGCAGTTCTTC	CASSLALRGGANEQFF
TRBJ1-5	many	TRBV7-9	15	.	TGTGCCAGCGGTCTAGATCGAGGGAGCAATCAGCCCCAGCATTTT	CASGLDRGSNQPQHF
TRBJ1-5	few	TRBV6-1	12	TRBD1	TGTGCCAGCGGGACAGTTAATCAGCCCCAGCATTTT	CASGTVNQPQHF
TRBJ2-3	few	TRBV28	13	.	TGTGCCAGCAAAAGGGGGAGCACAGATACGCAGTATTTT	CASKRGSTDTQYF
TRBJ1-6	few	TRBV7-2	14	TRBD1	TGTGCCAGCAGCTTAGACAGGGGGCCTTCACCCCTCCACTTT	CASSLDRGPSPLHF
TRBJ2-3	many	TRBV5-1	16	.	TGCGCCAGCAGCACAGACCCCCAGACCTACACAGATACGCAGTATTTT	CASSTDPQTYTDTQYF
TRBJ2-6	.	TRBV18	13	.	TGTGCCAGCTCACCCCCTGGGGCCAACGTCCTGACTTTC	CASSPPGANVLTF
TRBJ2-4	few	TRBV19	14	.	TGTGCCAGTAGTTCTCGGTCAGCCAAAAACATTCAGTACTTC	CASSSRSAKNIQYF
TRBJ2-2	.	TRBV9	15	TRBD1	TGTGCCAGCAGCCTGACAGGGTATGACGGCGGGGAGCTGTTTTTT	CASSLTGYDGGELFF
TRBJ1-5	few	TRBV7-9	15	.	TGTGCCAGCAGCCCAGGGAGGGTGAGCAATCAGCCCCAGCATTTT	CASSPGRVSNQPQHF
TRBJ1-5	few	TRBV12-3/TRBV12-4	17	.	TGTGCCAGCAGTTTTGGTATCGGGGACCATAGCAATCAGCCCCAGCATTTT	CASSFGIGDHSNQPQHF
TRBJ2-1	.	TRBV3-1	14	.	TGTGCCAGCAGCCAAGTGGGGTCCTACAATGAGCAGTTCTTC	CASSQVGSYNEQFF
TRBJ2-1	.	TRBV20-1	14	.	TGCAGTGCTAGGATTCCCGGGACCACCAAAGAGCAGTTCTTC	CSARIPGTTKEQFF
TRBJ1-6	few	TRBV10-3	15	.	TGTGCCATCAGGGAGACGGGAGATTATAATTCACCCCTCCACTTT	CAIRETGDYNSPLHF
TRBJ2-5	few	TRBV3-1	14	.	TGTGCCAGCAGCCTCCGGACTCACCAAGAGACCCAGTACTTC	CASSLRTHQETQYF
TRBJ1-2	many	TRBV4-1	14	.	TGCGCCAGCAGCCAAGTGAAGCATTTCTATGGCTACACCTTC	CASSQVKHFYGYTF
TRBJ2-2	.	TRBV15	17	TRBD2	TGTGCCACCAGCAGAGGGGATAGCGGGGGGGAAACCGGGGAGCTGTTTTTT	CATSRGDSGGETGELFF
TRBJ2-3	few	TRBV7-9	15	.	TGTGCCAGCAGCTTAGATCTCAGTCACACAGATACGCAGTATTTT	CASSLDLSHTDTQYF
TRBJ2-5	few	TRBV7-9	13	.	TGTGCCAGCAGCCCGTCTCTCGGAGAGACCCAGTACTTC	CASSPSLGETQYF
TRBJ1-1	.	TRBV6-6	13	.	TGTGCCAGCAGTTACTCGGGAGTTTCGGGAGCTTTCTTT	CASSYSGVSGAFF
TRBJ2-3	few	TRBV5-1	15	.	TGCGCCAGCAGCTTGGATGGGGGGATCACAGATACGCAGTATTTT	CASSLDGGITDTQYF
TRBJ2-5	few	TRBV5-1	14	.	TGCGCCAGCAGCCGTGGGGAAGGTGGAGAGACCCAGTACTTC	CASSRGEGGETQYF
TRBJ2-3	few	TRBV1	16	.	TGCACCAGCAGCCAAGATCGGGTTGGGGACACAGATACGCAGTATTTT	CTSSQDRVGDTDTQYF
TRBJ1-1	few	TRBV6-6	13	.	TGTGCCAGCAGTCCGAGCCTGAACACTGAAGCTTTCTTT	CASSPSLNTEAFF
TRBJ2-3	few	TRBV20-1	11	.	TGCAGTGCTGGAGCCGGGGATACGCAGTATTTT	CSAGAGDTQYF
TRBJ2-6	few	TRBV19	17	TRBD1	TGTGCACGGCAGGGGGCATTAACCCACTCTGGGGCCAACGTCCTGACTTTC	CARQGALTHSGANVLTF
TRBJ1-4	many	TRBV5-1	16	TRBD1	TGCGCCAGCAGTCTCACCCCCGGACAGGGGGCTGAAAAACTGTTTTTT	CASSLTPGQGAEKLFF
TRBJ1-1	many	TRBV6-4	13	TRBD1	TGTGCCAGCAGGGCCAGGGGGGACACTGAAGCTTTCTTT	CASRARGDTEAFF
TRBJ2-5	many	TRBV12-3/TRBV12-4	13	.	TGTGCCAGCAGTCGCAGGAGTACAGAGACCCAGTACTTC	CASSRRSTETQYF
TRBJ1-2	few	TRBV5-1	17	TRBD1	TGCGCCAGCAGCTTGGGTATCTGGCAGGGGGCAAACTATGGCTACACCTTC	CASSLGIWQGANYGYTF
TRBJ1-4	.	TRBV20-1	14	.	TGCAGTGCAGCCCTACAGGTGGGGGATGAAAAACTGTTTTTT	CSAALQVGDEKLFF
TRBJ2-2	.	TRBV7-6	15	.	TGTGCCAGCAGCGGCAGGACAGTGAACACCGGGGAGCTGTTTTTT	CASSGRTVNTGELFF
TRBJ2-7	.	TRBV20-1	11	.	TGCAGTGCGCTGGACTCCTACGAGCAGTACTTC	CSALDSYEQYF
TRBJ2-2	.	TRBV18	16	.	TGTGCCAGCTCACCTCCTAACAGGGGAGGTACCGGGGAGCTGTTTTTT	CASSPPNRGGTGELFF
TRBJ2-4	few	TRBV7-2	15	.	TGTGCCAGCAGCCTAGCAGCGGATGAGCAGAGCATTCAGTACTTC	CASSLAADEQSIQYF
TRBJ1-1	few	TRBV6-5	13	.	TGTGCCAGCAGTCTTCAGAGACGTACTGAAGCTTTCTTT	CASSLQRRTEAFF
TRBJ1-1	many	TRBV5-5	16	TRBD1	TGTGCCAGCAGCTCGAATAAACAGGGGGCGAGGACTGAAGCTTTCTTT	CASSSNKQGARTEAFF
TRBJ2-1	few	TRBV5-5	17	TRBD1	TGTGCCAGCAGCTTGGTAGCCTTGGGGACAGGGCGGAATGAGCAGTTCTTC	CASSLVALGTGRNEQFF
TRBJ1-2	few	TRBV5-1	12	.	TGCGCCAGCGCTGGGGGAATCGATGGCTACACCTTC	CASAGGIDGYTF
TRBJ2-7	few	TRBV5-5	14	.	TGTGCCAGCAGCTTGGTTAACCGAGGCTACGAGCAGTACTTC	CASSLVNRGYEQYF
TRBJ2-1	many	TRBV9	13	.	TGTGCCAGCAGCGTAGGGGACTACAATGAGCAGTTCTTC	CASSVGDYNEQFF
TRBJ1-3	.	TRBV7-9	13	.	TGTGCCAGCAGCTTAGCGACAGGAAACACCATATATTTT	CASSLATGNTIYF
TRBJ2-5	.	TRBV7-3	18	TRBD2	TGTGCCAGCAGCCCCTTGGGTAGTCCTAGCGGGGGGCGAGAGACCCAGTACTTC	CASSPLGSPSGGRETQYF
TRBJ2-7	few	TRBV9	15	.	TGTGCCAGCAGCGCAGGACACTCCGCGTCCTACGAGCAGTACTTC	CASSAGHSASYEQYF